Sequencing of this T cell receptor beta chain was carried out in a study of T cell repertoires in cytomegalovirus infection (dated by TCRdb to the late 2010s). Background for the entire study: The peptide stimulations were aimed at well-studied HLA-B-restricted epitopes as well as recently identified HLA-C-restricted CMV epitopes, whose presentation resists viral immunomodulation. Donor HLA type was relevant to the analysis, as public TCR beta signatures indicated carriage of CMV infection together with the matching HLA type.

The data were produced on an Illumina HiSeq 1500. TCRdb reran the public reads through fastp at Q25 and MiXCR, keeping productive beta chains. Rows with one shared CDR3 protein collapse into an entry with the most common genes and DNA. The sample table contains 650,000 to 900,000 distinct CDR3 sequences; only one count was recorded for almost 30% of them. The ten biggest clones cover 10% to 15% of the sample. To note about this clonotype: It lacks a known antigen. Base-call qualities are not available, and no considerably larger clone is one nucleotide away.

For CDR1 and CDR2, the germline V gene lists SQVTM and ANQGSEA. The junction shows trimming of 6 bases on V and 0 bases on J, and the gene matches do not reach 5 bases of it. From cysteine to phenylalanine, the CDR3 is 13 amino acids long. The kept DNA is CDR3 alone, 39 bases in frame from the first base. The treatment or condition label for this specimen denotes: in vitro stimulation with specific CMV peptide epitopes to enrich CMV-specific T cells. The full study reports these points: In both this cohort and an independent roughly 400-donor cohort, the cumulative frequency of public TCR beta family members distinguished carriers of CMV infection plus the relevant HLA type. In the ex vivo response, HLA-C-restricted CMV-specific TCR beta clonotypes were dominant, and in two of eight donors the single most frequent clonotype came from this HLA-C-restricted group.

The chain employs TRBV29-1 and TRBJ2-7; 7 bases in between match TRBD1. The TCR was taken from a human donor in good health (CMV status not recorded). Some clones in this sample may be carry-over from other donors' samples. The starting material was cultured CD8+ T cells from PBMCs, obtained from culture after CMV antigen stimulation. DNA sequence: TGCAGCGTCGCTCGGGACAGCTCCTACGAGCAGTACTTC. The translation is CSVARDSSYEQYF.